One and the same sample provided the 19 T cell receptor beta chains below, sequenced in a study of shared clonotypes between healthy human individuals. Assay: immunoSEQ multiplex PCR; the TCRdb copy retains only in-frame clones and omits some. This table has over 400,000 clones, 70% to 85% appearing once. The material sequenced was PBMCs. These receptor sequences come from a woman aged 40 to 50 in good health. Some clones in this sample may be carry-over from other donors' samples.

This clone was seen once. The chain is built from TRBV9 and TRBJ2-5, with D perhaps being TRBD1 or TRBD2 (5 bases each). Deletions cut 0 bases from V and 5 bases from J, with 20 bases between. Germline CDR1 SGDLS, CDR2 YYNGEE. The length of the CDR3 is 17 residues. In nucleotides, the CDR3 is TGTGCCAGCAGCGTAGAGTCAGTGGGCAGAGGGGCTGAGACCCAGTACTTC. Protein: CASSVESVGRGAETQYF. Looking up the rest from reference TRBV9 and TRBJ2-5 gives the full variable domain: DSGVTQTPKHLITATGQRVTLRCSPRSGDLSVYWYQQSLDQGLQFLIQYYNGEERAKGNILERFSAQQFPDLHSELNLSSLELGDSALYFCASSVESVGRGAETQYFGPGTRLLVL.

Concerning this clone itself: Distinct nucleotide sequences in the sample also encode this CDR3. The rearrangement joins TRBV28 to TRBJ2-7, with 7 positions matching TRBD1. V lost 6 bases and J lost 5; bases outside the gene matches: 10. This CDR3 is 14 amino acids long. Germline V gene data show CDR1 as MDHEN and CDR2 as SYDVKM. This chain's CDR3 is CASRKRQGLDEQYF. In DNA form, the CDR3 reads TGTGCCAGCAGAAAAAGACAGGGCCTGGACGAGCAGTACTTC.

In this sample, this clone turned up a few times. V and J are TRBV10-3 and TRBJ1-2, with D maybe TRBD1 (5 bases). CDR1 is ENHRY, CDR2 SYGVKD, per germline. V lost 1 base and J lost 7, with 16 bases in between. CDR3 size: 15 residues. The CDR3: CAISEWREGKGGYTF. As DNA, the CDR3 is TGTGCCATCAGTGAGTGGAGGGAGGGGAAAGGTGGCTACACCTTC.

V and J are TRBV21-1 and TRBJ2-2. TRBV21-1 is a listed pseudogene. The CDR3 is 16 residues long. This CDR3 reads CASSKVGWANTGELFF. The CDR3 DNA sequence: TGTGCCAGCAGCAAAGTTGGGTGGGCGAACACCGGGGAGCTGTTTTTT.

V is TRBV5-8 and J is TRBJ1-2; 7 nucleotides align to TRBD1. The CDR3 length is 15 residues. V lost 4 bases, J lost 0 bases, and 6 bases stayed unmatched. Germline CDR1 and CDR2: SGHTS and YDEGEE. The CDR3 region is CASSERDRTNYGYTF. In nucleotides, the CDR3 is TGTGCCAGCAGCGAACGGGACAGAACTAACTATGGCTACACCTTC.

The V and J genes are TRBV30 and TRBJ2-7; possibly TRBD2 for D (5 bases). Germline V lookup: CDR1 GTSNPN, CDR2 SVGIG (reference sequence). V lost 5 bases to trimming and J lost 0 bases, with 8 bases between them. The length of the CDR3 is 12 residues. The CDR3 reads CAWGGGSYEQYF. CDR3 DNA: TGTGCCTGGGGAGGCGGCTCCTACGAGCAGTACTTC.

V usage is TRBV5-1 and J usage is TRBJ2-3; D is undetermined. Per germline, CDR1 SGHRS and CDR2 YFSETQ. V gave up 4 bases and J gave up 4 bases, with 13 bases separating them. This CDR3 region has 14 residues. CDR3 DNA: TGCGCCAGCAGCCGAGCCCCTTTTCCAGATACGCAGTATTTT. Amino acid sequence: CASSRAPFPDTQYF.

V gene TRBV27 combines with J gene TRBJ2-7, with 14 bases matching TRBD2. The germline gives CDR1 MNHEY, CDR2 SMNVEV (reference sequence). V lost 7 bases and J lost 5; bases outside the gene matches: 10. This CDR3 comprises 16 residues. In nucleotides, the CDR3 is TGTGCCAGCACCAAAAGACTAGCGGGAGGGCCCCACGAGCAGTACTTC. It specifies CASTKRLAGGPHEQYF.

DNA for the CDR3: TGTGCCAGCAATGAGGGACTTTTCCCCCCAGGGGAGCAGTTCTTC. This codes for CASNEGLFPPGEQFF. The chain combines TRBV21-1 with TRBJ2-1; TRBD2, the table's D call, was not compared with the DNA. TRBV21-1 is a pseudogene. CDR3 length: 15 amino acids.

This chain uses TRBV29-1 with TRBJ2-7; tentatively, D is TRBD2 (6 bases). V lost 6 bases and J 2 bases, leaving 14 bases between the germline ends. CDR3 length: 13 residues. The germline CDR1 and CDR2 sequences are SQVTM and ANQGSEA. The CDR3 loop reads CSVCLAPTYEQYF. The CDR3 DNA follows: TGCAGCGTATGCCTAGCGCCCACCTACGAGCAGTACTTC.

This sequence joins TRBV28 and TRBJ1-2, with 7 bases aligning to TRBD1. The V segment lost 6 bases and the J segment 8 bases; nucleotides outside the gene matches: 12. Germline CDR1 and CDR2: MDHEN and SYDVKM. The CDR3 loop spans 14 amino acids. The CDR3 here is CASSYRRTGGGYTF. CDR3 nucleotide sequence: TGTGCCAGCAGCTACCGCCGGACAGGCGGGGGCTACACCTTC.

This chain connects TRBV5-4 to TRBJ2-3, with 7 bases matching TRBD2. Germline V gene sequence: CDR1 SGHNT, CDR2 YYREEE (reference sequence). With 0 bases clipped from V and 2 bases from J, the junction kept 6 bases outside the gene matches. The CDR3 length is 16 residues. The CDR3 coding sequence is TGTGCCAGCAGCTTGGCCGAGCGGGGATCCACAGATACGCAGTATTTT. Encoded protein: CASSLAERGSTDTQYF. The full variable domain, its missing parts supplied by reference TRBV5-4 and TRBJ2-3, is ETGVTQSPTHLIKTRGQQVTLRCSSQSGHNTVSWYQQALGQGPQFIFQYYREEENGRGNFPPRFSGLQFPNYSSELNVNALELDDSALYLCASSLAERGSTDTQYFGPGTRLTVL.

As to this clone: A much larger clone differs by one base, so this may be a read error. The chain uses TRBV27 and TRBJ2-1; 11 positions match TRBD2. The ends lost 6 bases at V and 5 bases at J; junction bases unmatched: 3. CDR3 length equals 14 residues. Germline CDR1 reads MNHEY; CDR2 reads SMNVEV (reference sequence). CDR3 bases: TGTGCCAGCAGGGGACTAGCGGCGCACAATGAGCAGTTCTTC. This gives the protein CASRGLAAHNEQFF.

There are a few counts of this clone. The chain links TRBV7-9 to TRBJ1-1; 7 bases line up with TRBD1. CDR3 length: 13 amino acids. The V gene's germline CDR1 is SEHNR and CDR2 FQNEAQ (reference sequence). V lost 8 bases to trimming and J lost 0 bases; unmatched junction nucleotides: 3. As DNA, the CDR3 is TGTGCCAGCGACAGGGTTATGAACACTGAAGCTTTCTTT. Residues: CASDRVMNTEAFF.

This clone was picked up one time. The gene calls are TRBV28 and TRBJ1-3; no firm D call. The CDR3 length is 14 residues. Germline CDR1 and CDR2: MDHEN and SYDVKM. Trimming stripped 8 bases from V and 2 bases from J, with 13 bases between. CDR3 region: CASRSPGTGNTIYF. The DNA for the CDR3 is TGTGCCAGCCGAAGTCCGGGCACTGGAAACACCATATATTTT. Looking up the rest from reference TRBV28 and TRBJ1-3 gives the full variable domain: DVKVTQSSRYLVKRTGEKVFLECVQDMDHENMFWYRQDPGLGLRLIYFSYDVKMKEKGDIPEGYSVSREKKERFSLILESASTNQTSMYLCASRSPGTGNTIYFGEGSWLTVV.

The rearrangement links TRBV15 to TRBJ1-2; D is unresolved. The CDR3 consists of 13 residues. In germline, CDR1 is LNHNV, CDR2 YYDKDF (reference sequence). V lost 0 bases to trimming and J lost 6 bases, with 8 bases between them. CDR3 residues: CATSRDLRDGYTF. The CDR3 coding sequence is TGTGCCACCAGCAGAGATCTTAGGGATGGCTACACCTTC.

V gene TRBV27 combines with J gene TRBJ2-7; the match to TRBD1 covers 8 bases. The V gene's germline CDR1 is MNHEY and CDR2 SMNVEV (reference sequence). Trimming removed 6 bases from V and 0 bases from J; junction bases left unmatched: 10. This CDR3 spans 16 amino acids. The CDR3 spells CASRGQDGRSSYEQYF. For the CDR3, the DNA is TGTGCCAGCAGGGGACAGGACGGCCGGAGCTCCTACGAGCAGTACTTC.

The chain has TRBV10-3 and TRBJ1-4; D gene ambiguous. Deletions cut 10 bases from V and 7 bases from J, with 16 bases between. The CDR3 loop spans 13 amino acids. Germline CDR1 ENHRY, CDR2 SYGVKD. The CDR3 coding sequence is TGTGCCACCGCCTCGATGGAGGGTGAAAAACTGTTTTTT. Amino acid sequence: CATASMEGEKLFF.

V and J are TRBV28 and TRBJ1-3; 7 nucleotides match TRBD1. Germline V gene sequence: CDR1 MDHEN, CDR2 SYDVKM. This CDR3 region has 15 residues. J lost 4 bases, V lost 6 bases, and 9 bases had no gene match. In nucleotides, the CDR3 is TGTGCCAGCAGGGGCCAACAGGGGTACGGAAACACCATATATTTT. This gives the protein CASRGQQGYGNTIYF.